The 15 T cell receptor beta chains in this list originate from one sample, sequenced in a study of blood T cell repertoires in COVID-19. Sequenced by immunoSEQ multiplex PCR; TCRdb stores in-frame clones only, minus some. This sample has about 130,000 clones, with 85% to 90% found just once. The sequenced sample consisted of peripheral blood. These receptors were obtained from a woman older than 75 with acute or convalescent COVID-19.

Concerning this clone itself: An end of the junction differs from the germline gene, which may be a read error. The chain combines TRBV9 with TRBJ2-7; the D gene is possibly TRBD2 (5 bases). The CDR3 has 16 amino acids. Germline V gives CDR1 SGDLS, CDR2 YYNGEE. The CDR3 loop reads CASSAHREGTSDEQYF. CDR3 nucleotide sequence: TGTGCCAGCAGCGCCCACCGTGAGGGTACCTCCGACGAGCAGTACTTC. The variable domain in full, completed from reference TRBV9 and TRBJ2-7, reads DSGVTQTPKHLITATGQRVTLRCSPRSGDLSVYWYQQSLDQGLQFLIQYYNGEERAKGNILERFSAQQFPDLHSELNLSSLELGDSALYFCASSAHREGTSDEQYFGPGTRLTVT.

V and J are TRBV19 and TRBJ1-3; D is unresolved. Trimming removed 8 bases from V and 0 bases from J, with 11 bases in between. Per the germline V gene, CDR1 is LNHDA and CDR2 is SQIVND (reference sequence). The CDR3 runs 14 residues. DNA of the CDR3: TGTGCCAGTTGGTCCTCTAGCTCTGGAAACACCATATATTTT. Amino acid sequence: CASWSSSSGNTIYF.

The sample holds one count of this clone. This chain's CDR3 is CASSGQTGIQPQHF. DNA of the CDR3: TGTGCCAGCAGTGGACAGACAGGAATTCAGCCCCAGCATTTT. This rearrangement joins TRBV6-6 to TRBJ1-5; TRBD1 might be the D (6 bases). V was pared by 5 bases and J by 6 bases, with 14 bases between. The germline V gene has CDR1 MNHNY and CDR2 SVGAGI (reference sequence). This CDR3 spans 14 amino acids.

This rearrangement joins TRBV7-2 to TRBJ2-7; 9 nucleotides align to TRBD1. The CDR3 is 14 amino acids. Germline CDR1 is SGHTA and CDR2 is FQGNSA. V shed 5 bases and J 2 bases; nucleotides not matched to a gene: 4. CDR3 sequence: CASSPRTGAYEQYF. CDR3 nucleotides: TGTGCCAGCAGCCCGAGGACAGGGGCCTACGAGCAGTACTTC.

CDR3 region: CASSLDRTISGELFF. CDR3 nucleotide sequence: TGCGCCAGCAGCTTGGACCGGACAATCTCCGGGGAGCTGTTTTTT. This chain joins TRBV5-1 and TRBJ2-2; the D gene is possibly TRBD1 (5 bases). V was clipped by 0 bases and J by 6 bases, with 12 bases between them. This CDR3 contains 15 residues. Germline CDR1 is SGHRS and CDR2 is YFSETQ.

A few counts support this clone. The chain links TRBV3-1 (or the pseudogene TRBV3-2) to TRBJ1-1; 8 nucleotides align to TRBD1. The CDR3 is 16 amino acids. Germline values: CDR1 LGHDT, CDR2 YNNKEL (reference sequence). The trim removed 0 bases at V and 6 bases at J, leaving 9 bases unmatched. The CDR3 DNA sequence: TGTGCCAGCAGCCAAGACAGGGGGCAGAGTAACGCTGAAGCTTTCTTT. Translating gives CASSQDRGQSNAEAFF.

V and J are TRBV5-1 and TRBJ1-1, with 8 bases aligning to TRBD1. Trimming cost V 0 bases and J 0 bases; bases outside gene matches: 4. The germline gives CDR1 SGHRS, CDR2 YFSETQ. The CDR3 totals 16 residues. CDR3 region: CASSLDPGQVNTEAFF. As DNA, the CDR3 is TGCGCCAGCAGCTTGGACCCGGGACAGGTGAACACTGAAGCTTTCTTT.

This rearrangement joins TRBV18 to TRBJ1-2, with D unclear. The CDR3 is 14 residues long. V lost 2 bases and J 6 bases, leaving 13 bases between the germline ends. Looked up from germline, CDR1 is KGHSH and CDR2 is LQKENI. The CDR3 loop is CASSPEVGLDGYTF. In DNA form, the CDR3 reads TGTGCCAGCTCACCAGAGGTCGGCCTGGATGGCTACACCTTC. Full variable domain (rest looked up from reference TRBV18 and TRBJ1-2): NAGVMQNPRHLVRRRGQEARLRCSPMKGHSHVYWYRQLPEEGLKFMVYLQKENIIDESGMPKERFSAEFPKEGPSILRIQQVVRGDSAAYFCASSPEVGLDGYTFGSGTRLTVV.

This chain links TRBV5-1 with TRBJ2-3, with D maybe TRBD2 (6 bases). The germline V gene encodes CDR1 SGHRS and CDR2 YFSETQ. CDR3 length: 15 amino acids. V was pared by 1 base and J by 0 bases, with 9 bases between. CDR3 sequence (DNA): TGCGCCAGCAGCTTGCAGGGACTTAGCACAGATACGCAGTATTTT. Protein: CASSLQGLSTDTQYF. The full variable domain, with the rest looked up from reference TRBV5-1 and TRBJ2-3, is KAGVTQTPRYLIKTRGQQVTLSCSPISGHRSVSWYQQTPGQGLQFLFEYFSETQRNKGNFPGRFSGRQFSNSRSEMNVSTLELGDSALYLCASSLQGLSTDTQYFGPGTRLTVL.

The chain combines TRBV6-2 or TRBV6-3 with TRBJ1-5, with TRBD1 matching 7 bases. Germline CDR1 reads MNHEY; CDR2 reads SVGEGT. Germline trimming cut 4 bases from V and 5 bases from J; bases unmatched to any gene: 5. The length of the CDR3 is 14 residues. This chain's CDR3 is CASSSTGRHQPQHF. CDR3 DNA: TGTGCCAGCAGTTCGACAGGGCGACATCAGCCCCAGCATTTT.

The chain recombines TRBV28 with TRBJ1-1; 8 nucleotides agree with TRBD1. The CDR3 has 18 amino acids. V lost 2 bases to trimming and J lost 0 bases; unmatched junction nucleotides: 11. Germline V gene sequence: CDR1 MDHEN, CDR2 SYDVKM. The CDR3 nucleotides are TGTGCCAGCAGTTTAGGCAGGGGGCAAAATGGGATGAACACTGAAGCTTTCTTT. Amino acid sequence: CASSLGRGQNGMNTEAFF.

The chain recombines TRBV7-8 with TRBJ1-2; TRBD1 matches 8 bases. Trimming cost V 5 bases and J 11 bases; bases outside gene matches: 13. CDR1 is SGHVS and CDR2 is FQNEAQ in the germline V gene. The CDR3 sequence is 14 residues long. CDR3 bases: TGTGCCAGCAGCCTTAGGGGTACAGGGGGGTGGTACACCTTC. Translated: CASSLRGTGGWYTF.

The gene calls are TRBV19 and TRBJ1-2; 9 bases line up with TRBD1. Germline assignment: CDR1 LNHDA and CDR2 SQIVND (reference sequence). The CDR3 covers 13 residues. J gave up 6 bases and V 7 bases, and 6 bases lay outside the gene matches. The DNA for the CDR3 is TGTGCCAGTAAGGCACGGGACAGGGATGGCTACACCTTC. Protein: CASKARDRDGYTF.

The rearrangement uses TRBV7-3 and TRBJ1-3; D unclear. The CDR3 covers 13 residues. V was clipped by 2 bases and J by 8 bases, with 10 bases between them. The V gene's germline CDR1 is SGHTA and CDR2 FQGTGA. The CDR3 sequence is CASSLGPRDTIYF. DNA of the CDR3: TGTGCCAGCAGCTTAGGGCCGAGGGACACCATATATTTT. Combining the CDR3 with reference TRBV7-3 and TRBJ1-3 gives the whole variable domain GAGVSQTPSNKVTEKGKYVELRCDPISGHTALYWYRQSLGQGPEFLIYFQGTGAADDSGLPNDRFFAVRPEGSVSTLKIQRTERGDSAVYLCASSLGPRDTIYFGEGSWLTVV.

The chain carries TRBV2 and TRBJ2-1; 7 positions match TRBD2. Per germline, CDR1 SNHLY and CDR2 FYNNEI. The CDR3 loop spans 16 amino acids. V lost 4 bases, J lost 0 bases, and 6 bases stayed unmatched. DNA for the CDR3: TGTGCCAGCAGTGTGGGGGGGGTTAGCTCCTACAATGAGCAGTTCTTC. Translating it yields CASSVGGVSSYNEQFF. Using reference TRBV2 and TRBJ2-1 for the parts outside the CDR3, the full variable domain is EPEVTQTPSHQVTQMGQEVILRCVPISNHLYFYWYRQILGQKVEFLVSFYNNEISEKSEIFDDQFSVERPDGSNFTLKIRSTKLEDSAMYFCASSVGGVSSYNEQFFGPGTRLTVL.